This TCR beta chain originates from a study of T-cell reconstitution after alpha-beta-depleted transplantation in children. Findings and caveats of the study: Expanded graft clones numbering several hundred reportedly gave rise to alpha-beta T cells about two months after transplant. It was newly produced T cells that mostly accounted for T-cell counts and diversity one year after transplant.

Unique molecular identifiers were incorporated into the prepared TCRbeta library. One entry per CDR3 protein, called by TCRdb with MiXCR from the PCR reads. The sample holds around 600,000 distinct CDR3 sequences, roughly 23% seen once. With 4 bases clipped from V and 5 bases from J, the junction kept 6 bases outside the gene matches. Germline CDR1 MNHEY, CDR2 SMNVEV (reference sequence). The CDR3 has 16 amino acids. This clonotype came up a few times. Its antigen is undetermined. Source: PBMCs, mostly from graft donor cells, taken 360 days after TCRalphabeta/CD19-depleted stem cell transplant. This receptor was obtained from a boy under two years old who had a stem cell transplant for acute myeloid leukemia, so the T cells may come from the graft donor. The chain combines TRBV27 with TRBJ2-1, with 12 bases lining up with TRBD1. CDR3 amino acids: CASSSRDRGPNNEQFF. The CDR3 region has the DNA TGTGCCAGCAGTTCCAGGGACAGGGGGCCCAACAATGAGCAGTTCTTC.